Below, 21 T cell receptor beta chains from the same sample are listed, as sequenced in a study of T-cell memory formation after mild COVID-19. TCRdb re-analysed the 5' RACE reads in MiXCR, keeping a single row per CDR3 protein. Of tens of thousands of distinct CDR3 sequences listed, about an eighth are singletons. Sample: PBMCs or a T cell subset sorted from them (not recorded which). Source of these receptors: an adult woman who had mild COVID-19 (a few samples of this study predate the infection). Cell type and time point are not known.

This clonotype was observed a few times. J is TRBJ2-1 and V is TRBV4-3, with D maybe TRBD2 (5 bases). The CDR3 sequence is 17 residues long. Per the germline V gene, CDR1 is LGHNA and CDR2 is YSLEER. Trimming took off 1 base at V and 0 bases at J, with 13 bases between the two ends. CDR3 nucleotide sequence: TGCGCCAGCAGCCAAGTGGCGGCGGGTTACTCCTACAATGAGCAGTTCTTC. Amino acids: CASSQVAAGYSYNEQFF.

This clonotype is labeled as medium-sized (0.01 to 0.1%). V is TRBV7-2 and J is TRBJ2-7; D unclear. Germline CDR1 is SGHTA and CDR2 is FQGNSA. This CDR3 comprises 11 residues. V lost 7 bases, J lost 4 bases, and 8 bases lay in between. The CDR3 region has the DNA TGTGCCAGCACCCAGGCGTACGAGCAGTACTTC. It encodes CASTQAYEQYF.

The chain couples TRBV14 to TRBJ1-1; D unclear. CDR1 and CDR2 (germline): SGHDN, FVKESK. This CDR3 is built from 13 residues. Trimming left V 1 base short and J 3 bases short, with 6 bases between. The CDR3 DNA reads as TGTGCCAGCAGCCAAGGAAAGTACACTGAAGCTTTCTTT. It codes for CASSQGKYTEAFF.

This clonotype was seen ten or more times. V and J are TRBV12-3 or TRBV12-4 and TRBJ1-1; D remains unclear. The CDR3 extends over 11 amino acids. V was trimmed by 1 base and J by 7 bases, leaving 4 bases between them. In nucleotides, the CDR3 is TGTGCCAGCAGTTTAGGCGGTGAAGCTTTCTTT. Amino acids: CASSLGGEAFF.

This clonotype was observed a few times. This chain uses TRBV4-1 with TRBJ2-1; 8 positions agree with TRBD2. The V gene end was trimmed by 1 base and the J gene end by 8 bases; junction bases not matched to a gene: 7. This CDR3 contains 15 residues. Germline loops: CDR1 MGHRA, CDR2 YSYEKL. This CDR3 is CASSQGNSGEDEQFF. The CDR3 nucleotides read TGCGCCAGCAGCCAAGGAAATAGCGGGGAGGATGAGCAGTTCTTC.

This chain links TRBV5-6 with TRBJ2-2; D possibly corresponds to TRBD2 (6 bases). The CDR3 has 16 residues. The V gene lost 2 bases and the J gene lost 3 bases, with 14 bases spanning the gap. Germline V gene data show CDR1 as SGHDT and CDR2 as YYEEEE. CDR3 nucleotide sequence: TGTGCCAGCAGCTTTGGGAGGAGGGCGTACACCGGGGAGCTGTTTTTT. It codes for CASSFGRRAYTGELFF.

This clonotype has only a few counts. J is TRBJ2-7 and V is TRBV4-1, with 7 bases matching TRBD2. With V trimmed by 6 bases and J by 2 bases, 13 bases remained unmatched. Per the germline V gene, CDR1 is MGHRA and CDR2 is YSYEKL. The CDR3 has 16 amino acids. The chain's CDR3 is CASSPDPGTKAYEQYF. CDR3 in DNA: TGCGCCAGCAGTCCTGATCCCGGGACTAAAGCCTACGAGCAGTACTTC.

In its sample, this clonotype was seen a few times. The rearrangement uses TRBV4-1 and TRBJ2-4; no clear D. Trimming took 2 bases from V and 0 from J, leaving 5 bases between them. This CDR3 comprises 14 residues. The germline V gene has CDR1 MGHRA and CDR2 YSYEKL. The CDR3 sequence: CASSQRVAKNIQYF. Written as DNA, the CDR3 is TGCGCCAGCAGCCAACGGGTAGCCAAAAACATTCAGTACTTC.

This clonotype was found a few times. In DNA form, the CDR3 reads TGCAGTGCTAGAGATGGGTTTATCGGGGGGGCGTATACAGATACGCAGTATTTT. Encoded protein: CSARDGFIGGAYTDTQYF. The chain uses TRBV20-1 and TRBJ2-3, with 8 bases identical to TRBD2. The CDR3 runs to 18 residues. Germline V lookup: CDR1 DFQATT, CDR2 SNEGSKA (reference sequence). V was clipped by 0 bases and J by 3 bases; unmatched bases: 14.

V gene TRBV3-1 combines with J gene TRBJ2-1, with D possibly being TRBD2 (5 bases). CDR1 and CDR2 from the germline V gene are LGHDT and YNNKEL (reference sequence). V was cut by 4 bases and J by 5 bases, with 12 bases left in between. This CDR3 spans 14 amino acids. CDR3 protein: CASSLGNWDNEQFF. CDR3 nucleotides: TGTGCCAGCAGCCTCGGGAATTGGGACAATGAGCAGTTCTTC.

For this clonotype: One junction end disagrees with the germline gene, perhaps due to a read error. The V and J genes are TRBV7-7 and TRBJ2-5; D remains unclear. CDR1 SSHAT and CDR2 FNYEAQ come from the germline V gene (reference sequence). The CDR3 totals 11 residues. The CDR3 region is CASSSKETQYF. The CDR3 DNA follows: TGTGCTAGCAGCTCCAAAGAGACCCAGTACTTC.

This clonotype was seen only a few times. One end of the junction is discordant with germline, which a read error may explain. This chain uses TRBV18 with TRBJ2-1; no reliable D call. Germline V gives CDR1 KGHSH, CDR2 LQKENI. The CDR3 consists of 13 residues. DNA for the CDR3: TGTGCCAGCTCACCAGTCTCCTCCAATGAGCAGTTCTTC. The encoded protein is CASSPVSSNEQFF.

This clonotype was found many times. The V and J genes are TRBV5-1 and TRBJ1-1; D unclear. With 0 bases removed from V and 11 bases from J, the gap between germline ends came to 14 bases. This CDR3 comprises 13 residues. The germline V gene has CDR1 SGHRS and CDR2 YFSETQ. CDR3 residues: CASSLDPGLVAFF. CDR3 in DNA: TGCGCCAGCAGCTTGGATCCCGGGTTGGTCGCTTTCTTT.

The J gene is TRBJ2-7, the V gene TRBV7-9, with 7 bases identical to TRBD1. V dropped 1 base and J dropped 2; count of bases not matched to a gene: 8. The germline gives CDR1 SEHNR, CDR2 FQNEAQ (reference sequence). This CDR3 contains 16 residues. The CDR3, as DNA: TGTGCCAGCAGCTTAGTAGGCGGACAGGCAGCCTACGAGCAGTACTTC. This encodes CASSLVGGQAAYEQYF.

This clonotype showed up just a few times. The J gene is TRBJ2-2, the V gene TRBV7-9, with D uncertain. CDR3 length: 12 amino acids. From germline, CDR1 is SEHNR and CDR2 FQNEAQ (reference sequence). V gave up 7 bases and J gave up 1 base, with 4 bases separating them. The CDR3 DNA reads TGTGCCAGCATGAGGAACACCGGGGAGCTGTTTTTT. This sequence encodes CASMRNTGELFF.

This chain links TRBV6-5 with TRBJ1-2, with D tentatively TRBD1 (5 bases). V lost 2 bases and J 8 bases, leaving 15 bases between the germline ends. Looked up from germline, CDR1 is MNHEY and CDR2 is SVGAGI. There are 14 residues in the CDR3. CDR3 loop: CASSYLRVDGGYTF. The CDR3 nucleotides read TGTGCCAGCAGTTACCTCAGGGTGGACGGGGGCTACACCTTC.

The table lists this clonotype with a few counts. The chain joins TRBV20-1 to TRBJ2-2; 11 nucleotides line up with TRBD2. The J segment lost 2 bases and the V segment lost 2 bases, leaving 4 bases of the junction unmatched. CDR1 is DFQATT, CDR2 SNEGSKA, per germline (reference sequence). The CDR3 length is 16 residues. The CDR3, as DNA: TGCAGTGCTAGACCCCTAGCGGGAGGCAACACCGGGGAGCTGTTTTTT. This gives the protein CSARPLAGGNTGELFF.

This clonotype has more than one count but fewer than ten. The rearrangement joins TRBV4-1 to TRBJ2-1, with 10 bases that match TRBD1. This CDR3 is 17 amino acids long. The V gene end was trimmed by 3 bases and the J gene end by 7 bases; junction bases not matched to a gene: 12. Germline V gives CDR1 MGHRA, CDR2 YSYEKL. The CDR3 spells CASSQEAGTGERNEQFF. Here the CDR3 DNA reads TGCGCCAGCAGCCAGGAGGCCGGGACAGGGGAGAGGAATGAGCAGTTCTTC.

This clonotype came up a few times. This chain links TRBV20-1 with TRBJ1-2; the D gene is possibly TRBD1 (6 bases). This CDR3 has 16 amino acids. Germline CDR1 reads DFQATT; CDR2 reads SNEGSKA (reference sequence). With 3 bases removed from V and 2 bases from J, the gap between germline ends came to 19 bases. DNA for the CDR3: TGCAGTGCTAGTGGAGGGGGAGGCTTAGGGAACTATGGCTACACCTTC. This gives the protein CSASGGGGLGNYGYTF.

The chain joins TRBV9 to TRBJ2-1, with 12 positions matching TRBD2. Trimming at V came to 4 bases and at J to 4 bases, leaving 12 bases not matched to a gene. The V gene's germline CDR1 is SGDLS and CDR2 YYNGEE. The CDR3 totals 18 residues. CDR3 sequence reads: CASSLSSAGTSGYNEQFF. The CDR3 DNA follows: TGTGCCAGCAGCCTCTCTTCAGCCGGGACTAGCGGGTACAATGAGCAGTTCTTC.

This clonotype was detected only a few times. V usage is TRBV6-6 and J usage is TRBJ2-1; TRBD2 matches at 8 bases. The CDR3 sequence is 15 residues long. Germline assignment: CDR1 MNHNY and CDR2 SVGAGI (reference sequence). With 5 bases clipped from V and 5 bases from J, the junction kept 8 bases outside the gene matches. The CDR3 protein is CASSASGGLHNEQFF. For the CDR3, the DNA is TGTGCCAGCAGTGCTTCGGGGGGGCTTCACAATGAGCAGTTCTTC.